Listed below are T cell receptor beta chains from one sample, sequenced in a study of blood T cell repertoires in COVID-19. Only in-frame clones appear in the TCRdb table, and some are missing; sequencing was by immunoSEQ multiplex PCR. The sample contains 140,000 or so clones, over 65% of which appear only once. The sequencing input was peripheral blood. The receptor source for this set is a man between 45 and 60 years old with acute or convalescent COVID-19. The CDR3 runs from the conserved cysteine through the conserved F or W. The D gene is left open where the match is weak. The listing skips clone size in some rows; elsewhere it reads once, few, many or a size class.

- TRBJ1-6 - TRBV1 CTSSQKGQPYNSPLHF TGCACCAGCAGCCAGAAGGGACAGCCTTATAATTCACCCCTCCACTTT
- TRBJ1-5 - TRBV20-1 CSASPVGIQPQHF TGCAGTGCTAGTCCTGTCGGGATTCAGCCCCAGCATTTT
- TRBJ1-6 - TRBV18 CASSPNRVGSPLHF TGTGCCAGCTCACCCAACAGGGTGGGATCACCCCTCCACTTT
TRBD1 TRBJ1-1 - TRBV15 CATSFPDRGGRTEAFF TGTGCCACCAGCTTTCCGGACAGGGGGGGTCGCACTGAAGCTTTCTTT
- TRBJ1-2 - TRBV15 CATSRDRFENGYTF TGTGCCACCAGCAGAGATCGTTTTGAGAATGGCTACACCTTC
- TRBJ1-2 - TRBV12-3/TRBV12-4 CASRLSGLDGYTF TGTGCCAGCAGACTGTCAGGGCTGGATGGCTACACCTTC
- TRBJ1-1 - TRBV29-1 CSAYTGNTEAFF TGCAGCGCATACACAGGGAACACTGAAGCTTTCTTT
- TRBJ1-1 - TRBV19 CASSRNRNTEAFF TGTGCCAGTAGTCGGAACAGAAACACTGAAGCTTTCTTT
TRBD1 TRBJ1-2 - TRBV4-1 CASSQAPGQGKGGYTF TGCGCCAGCAGCCAAGCCCCGGGACAGGGGAAAGGAGGCTACACCTTC
TRBD1 TRBJ2-2 - TRBV24-1 CATSEPTGGDVGELFF TGTGCCACCAGTGAACCAACAGGGGGCGATGTCGGGGAGCTGTTTTTT
TRBD2 TRBJ2-1 - TRBV4-2 CASSQGTSGDNEQFF TGTGCCAGCAGCCAAGGGACTAGCGGAGACAATGAGCAGTTCTTC
- TRBJ1-2 - TRBV5-1 CASSLAGQSYGYTF TGCGCCAGCAGCTTGGCCGGACAGAGCTATGGCTACACCTTC
- TRBJ2-3 - TRBV10-1 CASSYLQGTDTQYF TGCGCCAGCAGCTACCTCCAGGGCACAGATACGCAGTATTTT
TRBD2 TRBJ2-5 - TRBV19 CASSPRLAGGIETQYF TGTGCCAGTAGTCCTCGACTAGCGGGGGGGATAGAGACCCAGTACTTC
TRBD1 TRBJ1-4 - TRBV30 CAWSKRAGGKSYEKLFF TGTGCCTGGAGTAAAAGGGCAGGGGGGAAGTCTTATGAAAAACTGTTTTTT
- TRBJ2-5 - TRBV6-1 CASSERGGGQETQYF TGTGCCAGCAGTGAAAGAGGGGGGGGACAAGAGACCCAGTACTTC
TRBD1 TRBJ2-7 few TRBV18 CASSPGTDIYEQYF TGTGCCAGCTCACCCGGGACAGACATCTACGAGCAGTACTTC
TRBD1 TRBJ2-2 - TRBV11-2 CASSPRSGQGATGELFF TGTGCCAGCAGCCCAAGGAGCGGTCAGGGGGCCACCGGGGAGCTGTTTTTT
- TRBJ1-5 few TRBV27 CASSGGNQPQHF TGTGCCAGCAGTGGGGGGAATCAGCCCCAGCATTTT
TRBD2 TRBJ2-1 - TRBV6-5 CATGTSGGVEQFF TGTGCCACCGGGACTAGCGGGGGGGTTGAGCAGTTCTTC
TRBD2 TRBJ2-5 - TRBV28 CASSPSGGVGETQYF TGTGCCAGCAGCCCCTCTGGGGGGGTGGGGGAGACCCAGTACTTC
TRBD2 TRBJ2-3 - TRBV14 CASSQREGGRTDTQYF TGTGCCAGCAGCCAACGGGAGGGGGGCCGCACAGATACGCAGTATTTT
- TRBJ1-2 - TRBV7-2 CASSLDRVLGYTF TGTGCCAGCAGCTTAGACAGGGTTCTTGGCTACACCTTC
TRBD1 TRBJ2-1 few TRBV24-1 CATSDPGQHNEQFF TGTGCCACCAGTGATCCGGGACAGCACAATGAGCAGTTCTTC
- TRBJ2-5 - TRBV28 CASSFAFPTDKQETQYF TGTGCCAGCAGTTTTGCGTTCCCCACCGATAAACAAGAGACCCAGTACTTC
TRBD1 TRBJ2-2 - TRBV27 CASWTGETGELFF TGTGCCAGCTGGACAGGGGAAACCGGGGAGCTGTTTTTT
- TRBJ1-5 few TRBV12-5 CASGSPGSNQPQHF TGTGCTAGTGGTTCTCCAGGCAGCAATCAGCCCCAGCATTTT
- TRBJ2-3 - TRBV4-2 CASSQEGAVDTQYF TGTGCCAGCAGCCAAGAAGGAGCCGTGGATACGCAGTATTTT
- TRBJ2-7 many TRBV28 CASSPDTNYEQYF TGTGCCAGCAGTCCCGACACAAACTACGAGCAGTACTTC
TRBD2 TRBJ2-2 - TRBV4-1 CASSQSPMGGVTGELFF TGCGCCAGCAGCCAGTCCCCTATGGGGGGGGTCACCGGGGAGCTGTTTTTT
- TRBJ2-1 - TRBV21-1 CASSKAHPNQAYNEQFF TGTGCCAGCAGCAAAGCCCATCCGAACCAGGCCTACAATGAGCAGTTCTTC
- TRBJ2-4 - TRBV21-1 CASIPSSNTGVGNIQYF TGTGCCAGCATTCCATCTTCGAATACGGGGGTGGGAAACATTCAGTACTTC
TRBD2 TRBJ2-3 - TRBV30 CAWAPAGGRDTQYF TGTGCCTGGGCCCCAGCGGGGGGGCGGGATACGCAGTATTTT
- TRBJ2-3 - TRBV15 CATSQASTDTQYF TGTGCCACCAGCCAAGCAAGCACAGATACGCAGTATTTT
TRBD2 TRBJ2-7 few TRBV18 CASSPRTSGAYEQYF TGTGCCAGCTCACCAAGGACTAGCGGCGCCTACGAGCAGTACTTC
TRBD1 TRBJ1-3 - TRBV3-1/TRBV3-2 CASSPGQGGNTIYF TGTGCCAGCAGTCCGGGACAGGGAGGAAACACCATATATTTT
- TRBJ1-2 - TRBV30 CAWSLPGLQGYTF TGTGCCTGGAGTTTACCGGGTCTTCAGGGCTACACCTTC
TRBD2 TRBJ2-1 - TRBV24-1 CATSGSGGSNEQFF TGTGCCACCAGTGGGAGCGGGGGTTCCAATGAGCAGTTCTTC
TRBD1 TRBJ2-1 - TRBV5-6 CASRPPGTGVRNEQFF TGTGCCAGCAGACCTCCCGGGACAGGGGTAAGAAATGAGCAGTTCTTC
- TRBJ2-7 - TRBV27 CASSSQGSYEQYF TGTGCCAGCAGTTCTCAGGGGTCGTACGAGCAGTACTTC